Presented here are 21 T cell receptor beta chains from one specimen sequenced in a study of lymphopenia after photon versus proton radiotherapy (dated by TCRdb to about 2019). Library preparation employed the immunoSEQ multiplex PCR assay. Not all clones reach the TCRdb copy of this immuneACCESS table, which keeps in-frame sequences only. Checked studies attribute under half of the gap to unresolved V genes and leave the rest unexplained. In all, the sample holds 75,000 or so clones, and around 83% of those were seen once. About 1.3% of the sample is held by the ten biggest clonotypes. The source material was peripheral blood, sampled from a patient treated with proton-based radiotherapy. All receptors come from a man in his sixties with pancreatic cancer.

A single count supports this clone. The rearrangement uses TRBV7-2 and TRBJ2-7; no clear D. V dropped 2 bases and J dropped 0 bases, with 11 bases sitting between them. Germline CDR1 SGHTA, CDR2 FQGNSA. The CDR3 covers 15 residues. CDR3 DNA sequence: TGTGCCAGCAGCTTACCGGGCCCTAGCTCCTACGAGCAGTACTTC. This gives the protein CASSLPGPSSYEQYF. The complete variable domain, with remaining parts taken from reference TRBV7-2 and TRBJ2-7, reads GAGVSQSPSNKVTEKGKDVELRCDPISGHTALYWYRQSLGQGLEFLIYFQGNSAPDKSGLPSDRFSAERTGGSVSTLTIQRTQQEDSAVYLCASSLPGPSSYEQYFGPGTRLTVT.

V usage is TRBV28 and J usage is TRBJ1-4, with 10 bases lining up with TRBD1. CDR1 MDHEN and CDR2 SYDVKM come from the germline V gene. The CDR3 is 14 residues long. Losses at the gene ends were 7 bases for V and 7 bases for J; bases not matched to a gene: 6. The CDR3 region is CASTTWDRGEKLFF. As DNA, the CDR3 is TGTGCCAGCACAACCTGGGACAGGGGTGAAAAACTGTTTTTT.

The chain joins TRBV27 to TRBJ2-5; 12 bases are a match to TRBD1. The V and J ends lost 9 bases and 5 bases, in that order; junction bases with no gene match: 7. The CDR3 totals 14 residues. The germline V gene has CDR1 MNHEY and CDR2 SMNVEV (reference sequence). The CDR3 protein is CASGTGGYAETQYF. DNA for the CDR3: TGTGCCAGTGGGACAGGGGGCTATGCGGAGACCCAGTACTTC.

The V and J genes are TRBV18 and TRBJ1-4, with D possibly matching TRBD1 (6 bases). The CDR3 runs to 16 residues. Germline V lookup: CDR1 KGHSH, CDR2 LQKENI. V shed 0 bases and J shed 2 bases, with 10 bases lying between them. CDR3: CASSPPGASTNEKLFF. As DNA, the CDR3 is TGTGCCAGCTCACCACCGGGGGCATCCACTAATGAAAAACTGTTTTTT.

This clone occurred a few times. The chain carries TRBV30 and TRBJ2-1; D tentatively reads TRBD1 or TRBD2 (5 bases each). The V gene lost 0 bases and the J gene lost 12 bases, with 24 bases spanning the gap. The CDR3 consists of 16 residues. The germline V gene encodes CDR1 GTSNPN and CDR2 SVGIG (reference sequence). In nucleotides, the CDR3 is TGTGCCTGGAGTGTCGTACCTAGCCTCCCCGAAGGGGTGCAGTTCTTC. Its translation is CAWSVVPSLPEGVQFF. Full variable domain (rest looked up from reference TRBV30 and TRBJ2-1): SQTIHQWPATLVQPVGSPLSLECTVEGTSNPNLYWYRQAAGRGLQLLFYSVGIGQISSEVPQNLSASRPQDRQFILSSKKLLLSDSGFYLCAWSVVPSLPEGVQFFGPGTRLTVL.

V gene TRBV21-1 combines with J gene TRBJ2-1. TRBV21-1 is reported as a pseudogene. The CDR3 has 10 amino acids. DNA for the CDR3: TGTGCCAGCAGAGACAATGAGCAGTTCTTC. Its protein product is CASRDNEQFF.

The CDR3 loop is CASSTRTGNEQFF. The CDR3 DNA reads as TGTGCCAGTAGTACCCGGACGGGGAATGAGCAGTTCTTC. The V gene is TRBV19, the J gene TRBJ2-1; possible D gene TRBD2, 5 bases. This CDR3 is 13 amino acids long. Looked up from germline, CDR1 is LNHDA and CDR2 is SQIVND (reference sequence). Trimming stripped 4 bases from V and 7 bases from J, with 11 bases between.

This chain connects TRBV29-1 to TRBJ2-1; tentatively, D is TRBD2 (5 bases). CDR1 is SQVTM, CDR2 ANQGSEA, per germline. The CDR3 loop spans 12 amino acids. The V end was cut by 0 bases, the J end by 10 bases, with 10 bases between. DNA of the CDR3: TGCAGCGTTGAAGATCTTACTAGGGAGCAGTTCTTC. Translating gives CSVEDLTREQFF.

The chain recombines TRBV19 with TRBJ2-4; D call uncertain. Germline V gene lookup returns CDR1 LNHDA and CDR2 SQIVND (reference sequence). This CDR3 spans 14 amino acids. Between the trimmed V and J ends, which lost 4 bases and 3 bases, there was a span of 10 bases. The DNA for the CDR3 is TGTGCCAGTAGTAACCCGGGTCTCAAAAACATTCAGTACTTC. Protein: CASSNPGLKNIQYF.

The genes are TRBV5-1 and TRBJ2-5; 12 bases are shared with TRBD1. The CDR3 has 15 amino acids. The junction had 8 bases not matched to a gene; V was cut back by 6 bases and J by 5 bases. Germline CDR1 and CDR2: SGHRS and YFSETQ. The CDR3 loop reads CASNRGQGARETQYF. The CDR3 coding sequence is TGCGCCAGCAACCGGGGACAGGGGGCGCGGGAGACCCAGTACTTC.

This clone was counted a few times. The genes are TRBV29-1 and TRBJ2-3; D is uncertain. This CDR3 contains 12 residues. Trimming took off 3 bases at V and 1 base at J, with 5 bases between the two ends. The germline gives CDR1 SQVTM, CDR2 ANQGSEA. CDR3 DNA sequence: TGCAGCGTTGATGCGGGCACAGATACGCAGTATTTT. Translating it yields CSVDAGTDTQYF.

The rearrangement links TRBV23-1 to TRBJ2-1; D is unresolved. TRBV23-1 carries the ORF label, with uncertain function. The CDR3 loop spans 13 amino acids. Between the trimmed V and J ends, which lost 2 bases and 9 bases, there was a span of 11 bases. The CDR3 sequence: CASSQEEHGEQFF. The DNA for the CDR3 is TGCGCCAGCAGTCAAGAGGAGCATGGTGAGCAGTTCTTC.

This clone was counted between two and nine times. The CDR3 DNA is TGTGCCTGGAATCGCCTTGGTAATGAAAAACTGTTTTTT. This codes for CAWNRLGNEKLFF. V usage is TRBV30 and J usage is TRBJ1-4, with no clear D. In germline, CDR1 is GTSNPN, CDR2 SVGIG (reference sequence). Trimming cost V 4 bases and J 4 bases, with 10 bases left between them. The CDR3 is 13 amino acids.

The V call is TRBV15, the J call TRBJ2-5; 8 bases align to TRBD1. This CDR3 comprises 16 residues. J gave up 5 bases and V 0 bases, and 8 bases lay outside the gene matches. Germline V lookup: CDR1 LNHNV, CDR2 YYDKDF (reference sequence). DNA for the CDR3: TGTGCCACCAGCAGAGATCAGGGGGCCAGGGCTGAGACCCAGTACTTC. Translated: CATSRDQGARAETQYF.

V is TRBV11-2 and J is TRBJ2-2, with 9 bases identical to TRBD2. V lost 5 bases and J lost 8; bases outside the gene matches: 18. This CDR3 region has 18 residues. CDR1 and CDR2 (germline): SGHAT, FQNNGV. The CDR3 nucleotides are TGTGCCAGCAGCCGCACCCTAATCATAGCGGGAGAGTTTGGGGAGCTGTTTTTT. Amino acid sequence: CASSRTLIIAGEFGELFF. The full variable domain, in which reference TRBV11-2 and TRBJ2-2 provide the parts outside the CDR3, is EAGVAQSPRYKIIEKRQSVAFWCNPISGHATLYWYQQILGQGPKLLIQFQNNGVVDDSQLPKDRFSAERLKGVDSTLKIQPAKLEDSAVYLCASSRTLIIAGEFGELFFGEGSRLTVL.

The chain joins TRBV28 to TRBJ2-2, with D hard to call. The CDR3 covers 11 residues. Germline V gene sequence: CDR1 MDHEN, CDR2 SYDVKM. Trimming took 6 bases from V and 10 from J, leaving 9 bases between them. CDR3 amino acids: CASRTLSELFF. CDR3 DNA sequence: TGTGCCAGCAGAACCCTCTCGGAGCTGTTTTTT.

The chain combines TRBV30 with TRBJ2-3, with 10 nucleotides matching TRBD2. V shed 0 bases and J 1 base; nucleotides not matched to a gene: 10. This CDR3 region has 18 residues. The germline CDR1 and CDR2 sequences are GTSNPN and SVGIG (reference sequence). The CDR3 is CAWSVESGRVDGTDTQYF. CDR3 nucleotide sequence: TGTGCCTGGAGTGTGGAGAGCGGGAGGGTTGATGGCACAGATACGCAGTATTTT.

This clone was seen a few times. This rearrangement joins TRBV7-9 to TRBJ2-7, with TRBD2 matching over 10 bases. V was pared by 5 bases and J by 0 bases, with 4 bases of the junction left unmatched. Per the germline V gene, CDR1 is SEHNR and CDR2 is FQNEAQ (reference sequence). This CDR3 spans 15 amino acids. The CDR3 region is CASSPGLASSYEQYF. The CDR3 DNA sequence: TGTGCCAGCAGCCCGGGACTAGCGTCCTCCTACGAGCAGTACTTC. Complete variable domain (other parts from reference TRBV7-9 and TRBJ2-7): DTGVSQNPRHKITKRGQNVTFRCDPISEHNRLYWYRQTLGQGPEFLTYFQNEAQLEKSRLLSDRFSAERPKGSFSTLEIQRTEQGDSAMYLCASSPGLASSYEQYFGPGTRLTVT.

The rearrangement links TRBV7-9 to TRBJ1-4, with 8 positions matching TRBD1. CDR1 SEHNR and CDR2 FQNEAQ come from the germline V gene (reference sequence). There are 15 residues in the CDR3. Trimming removed 2 bases from V and 5 bases from J; junction bases left unmatched: 4. The CDR3 DNA sequence: TGTGCCAGCAGCTTAACCAGGGGGCAAAATGAAAAACTGTTTTTT. This gives the protein CASSLTRGQNEKLFF.

This clone was counted once. The chain combines TRBV28 with TRBJ2-3; 9 bases align to TRBD1. J gave up 2 bases and V 5 bases, and 8 bases lay outside the gene matches. CDR3 size: 16 residues. The V gene's germline CDR1 is MDHEN and CDR2 SYDVKM. The CDR3: CASSAQGAGDTDTQYF. In nucleotides, the CDR3 is TGTGCCAGCAGTGCACAGGGGGCGGGAGACACAGATACGCAGTATTTT.

The genes are TRBV14 and TRBJ2-7; 7 bases fit TRBD2. Per the germline V gene, CDR1 is SGHDN and CDR2 is FVKESK. The CDR3 sequence is 14 residues long. J gave up 6 bases and V 5 bases, and 10 bases lay outside the gene matches. The DNA for the CDR3 is TGTGCCAGCAGCGCGACTAGCTCGACGTCCGAGCAGTACTTC. Translated: CASSATSSTSEQYF.